This T cell receptor beta chain was profiled in a study of cytotoxic CD8 clonotypes in ibrutinib-treated CLL. Whole-study context: Among patients, some 24 responded partially and 2 completely; around 15 then stayed remitted and some twelve progressed after median around 73 months. Broader study findings: Exceeding age-matched healthy donors, baseline clonality also tracked the counts of circulating CD8+ T cells.

This clone was seen just once. The antigen remains unidentified. J lost 6 bases, V lost 2 bases, and 15 bases had no gene match. CDR3 length equals 17 residues. CDR1 and CDR2 (germline): SGHRS, YFSETQ. Repertoires were generated with immunoSEQ multiplex PCR, while TCRdb's copy carries only in-frame clones and drops some. The data hold about 49,000 clones, with about 70% observed a single time. This chain joins TRBV5-1 and TRBJ1-1, with 8 bases matching TRBD1. The sequence came from a human donor with chronic lymphocytic leukemia. The sample was PBMCs, taken after 12 months of ibrutinib treatment. The CDR3 reads CASSFSGSQGASAEAFF. In DNA form, the CDR3 reads TGCGCCAGCAGCTTTTCCGGGAGTCAGGGGGCCTCGGCTGAAGCTTTCTTT.